This is a list of T cell receptor beta chains from one sample in a study of blood T cell repertoires in COVID-19. The protocol was immunoSEQ multiplex PCR, while the TCRdb copy is restricted to in-frame clones and leaves out a portion. The sample shows 180,000 or so clones, over 70% of them seen only once. The sample taken for sequencing was PBMCs or T cells enriched from blood (not recorded which). Receptors were obtained from a woman aged 60-75 years who had recovered from COVID-19. Each CDR3 is given with its conserved first and last residue. A D gene is named only where the DNA matches it firmly. Clone size, where shown, is once, few, many, or a class for clones that have expanded.

cdr3_aa cdr3_nt j_call clone_size d_call v_call
CASSLWLARYEQYF TGTGCCAGCTCCCTTTGGCTAGCGCGGTACGAGCAGTACTTC TRBJ2-7 once . TRBV28
CASSLAAGGYEQYF TGTGCCAGCAGCTTGGCGGCAGGGGGCTACGAGCAGTACTTC TRBJ2-7 . TRBD1 TRBV5-5
CANRPGKNTGELFF TGTGCCAACCGCCCGGGAAAGAACACCGGGGAGCTGTTTTTT TRBJ2-2 . . TRBV21-1
CASSSGTNNSPLHF TGCGCCAGCAGCTCCGGGACAAATAATTCACCCCTCCACTTT TRBJ1-6 . . TRBV5-1
CASSPGTSAETQYF TGTGCCAGCAGCCCCGGGACTAGCGCAGAGACCCAGTACTTC TRBJ2-5 . TRBD2 TRBV9
CASSYRWEGADEQYF TGTGCCAGCAGTTATAGGTGGGAGGGAGCCGACGAGCAGTACTTC TRBJ2-7 . TRBD2 TRBV6-5
CASSQELTGGQPQHF TGTGCCAGCAGCCAAGAATTGACCGGCGGTCAGCCCCAGCATTTT TRBJ1-5 . . TRBV4-2
CASSAGGGTNEKLFF TGTGCCAGCTCAGCAGGCGGGGGCACTAATGAAAAACTGTTTTTT TRBJ1-4 . . TRBV18
CASSLSHAVNTGELFF TGTGCTAGCAGCTTAAGCCACGCTGTGAACACCGGGGAGCTGTTTTTT TRBJ2-2 . . TRBV7-7
CASSLTGGPSEKLFF TGCGCCAGCAGCTTGACCGGGGGGCCCTCGGAAAAACTGTTTTTT TRBJ1-4 . . TRBV5-1
CASSASGDRYSPLHF TGTGCCAGCAGCGCTTCGGGGGACAGGTATTCACCCCTCCACTTT TRBJ1-6 few TRBD1 TRBV9